These T cell receptor beta chains were read from a single sample in a study of cytomegalovirus exposure and HLA in healthy donors. Measured with immunoSEQ multiplex PCR; TCRdb has only the in-frame clones, and not every one. The sample includes 150,000 to 200,000 clones, roughly three quarters of them seen just once. Input material: PBMCs. Receptors originate from a male donor in good health and CMV-seronegative. CDR3s leave out the opening cysteine and the closing phenylalanine or tryptophan. A D gene is named only where the DNA matches it firmly.

NA,TRBJ1-2,TRBV18,ASSPTDSYGYT
TRBD1,TRBJ1-5,TRBV4-1,ASSRTGVSNQPQH
TRBD1,TRBJ2-1,TRBV15,ATSRGGTGGAYNEQF
TRBD2,TRBJ2-7,TRBV2,ASSPGLVTLRTYEQY
NA,TRBJ1-1,TRBV6-5,ASRPNLGAEAF
NA,TRBJ1-1,TRBV7-3,ASRATANTEAF
NA,TRBJ1-6,TRBV19,ASSTLGLINSPLH
NA,TRBJ2-2,TRBV2,ASSQENTGELF
NA,TRBJ2-3,TRBV4-3,ASSQDRGISTDTQY
NA,TRBJ2-7,TRBV2,ASMLRDSRHEQY
NA,TRBJ2-1,TRBV19,ASTTGTTGYNEQF
TRBD2,TRBJ2-3,TRBV6-5,ASSYSTSGLTDTQY
NA,TRBJ2-2,TRBV18,ASSLLTTTGELF
TRBD1,TRBJ1-2,TRBV7-2,ASSPGTGGNYGYT
NA,TRBJ2-2,TRBV21-1,ASSKGGAHHSGELF
NA,TRBJ2-1,TRBV5-4,ASSMSGGSYNEQF
TRBD1,TRBJ2-5,TRBV28,ASSQGTGLGETQY
TRBD2,TRBJ2-3,TRBV10-3,AIGWLAGSITDTQY
NA,TRBJ1-5,TRBV7-2,ASSLQGGQPQH
NA,NA,TRBV6-6,ASSSREPGDYEQY
NA,TRBJ2-3,TRBV5-4,ASNIGGWTDTQY
TRBD1,TRBJ1-2,TRBV6-5,ASRSRTGRYGYT
TRBD2,TRBJ2-1,TRBV28,ASSLPLASIIPKDSYNEQF
TRBD1,TRBJ2-7,TRBV4-3,ASSQDRGGGEYEQY
TRBD1,TRBJ1-2,TRBV2,ANTGTAGGYT
TRBD1,TRBJ2-2,TRBV28,ASSRGPDTGELF
NA,TRBJ2-7,TRBV2,ASERDTYEQY
NA,TRBJ1-5,TRBV4-1,ASSQDGVPRNQPQH
TRBD2,TRBJ2-7,TRBV6-6,ASSPRGETYEQY
NA,TRBJ1-2,TRBV19,ASSLGGTEYGYT
NA,TRBJ1-2,TRBV29-1,SAYGGGETYGYT
TRBD1,TRBJ1-5,TRBV27,ASSPETGGARQPQH
NA,TRBJ2-7,TRBV5-1,ASSLFDSSYEQY
NA,TRBJ2-1,TRBV19,ASSPGYNEQF
NA,TRBJ1-5,TRBV5-1,ASSLAGGAQPQH
TRBD2,TRBJ2-3,TRBV30,AWSLAGATDTQY
NA,TRBJ1-4,TRBV7-9,ASSQTALGEKLF
TRBD2,TRBJ2-1,TRBV7-9,ASSSAGRGGSSYNEQF
NA,TRBJ1-6,TRBV7-3,ASSLFGGAHSPLH
TRBD1,TRBJ2-7,TRBV7-7,ASSLGDQGAYEQY
NA,TRBJ2-5,TRBV28,ASSPAGRETQY
TRBD1,TRBJ1-5,TRBV11-2,ASSPQGAYQPQH
NA,TRBJ2-7,TRBV5-1,ASSLDMAASLFYEQY
NA,TRBJ2-7,TRBV7-2,ASSREATGPGGSDEQY
NA,TRBJ2-3,TRBV28,ASRGFGPSTDTQY
TRBD2,TRBJ2-2,TRBV7-2,ASSLSPQAGGGTGELF
NA,TRBJ1-3,TRBV9,ASNPSAGNTIY
NA,TRBJ1-4,TRBV30,AWSPTTRRNEKLF
TRBD1,TRBJ1-2,TRBV7-2,ASSLSTGGYGYT
TRBD2,TRBJ2-5,TRBV7-9,ASSVYGLAGAGETQY